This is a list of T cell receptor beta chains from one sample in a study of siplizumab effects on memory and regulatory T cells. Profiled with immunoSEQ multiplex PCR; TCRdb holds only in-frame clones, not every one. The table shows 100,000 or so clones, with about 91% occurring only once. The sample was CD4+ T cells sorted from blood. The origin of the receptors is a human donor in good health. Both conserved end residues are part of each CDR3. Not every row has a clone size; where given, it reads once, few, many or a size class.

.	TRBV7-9	CASSPGDRGNAPQHF
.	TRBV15	CATSSGTGVSYEQYF
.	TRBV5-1	CASSWDSPGANVLTF
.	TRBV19	CASSTDRGNTEAFF
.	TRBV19	CASSMGVSYEQYF
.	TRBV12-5	CASGQDTYGYTF
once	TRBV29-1	CSVELPSGGLSSYNEQFF
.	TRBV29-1	CSDYGYTF
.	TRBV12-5	CASGFGQGGDEQFF
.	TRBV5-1	CASRPGAGAPYGYTF
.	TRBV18	CASSRDRGPGNTIYF
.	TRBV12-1	CASSHGYPTSVGTEAFF
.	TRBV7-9	CASSVFKAGQGYNEQFF
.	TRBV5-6	CASSLGYGYTF
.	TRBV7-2	CASSLRDNIYEQYF
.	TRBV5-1	CASSQTGGSYNEQFF
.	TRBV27	CASSDPWSSTDTQYF
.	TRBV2	CASSEYKEAGYQETQYF
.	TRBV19	CASSMGGLLREQYF
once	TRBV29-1	CSVATGTETYEQYF
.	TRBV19	CASSQTPSSYEQYF
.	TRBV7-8	CASSPKGSGVNEQYF
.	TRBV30	CAWQTFTTNEKLFF
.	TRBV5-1	CASSLADPTDTQYF
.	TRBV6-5	CASSDTGHWGYTF
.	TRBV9	CASSREGGALNRYGTIYF
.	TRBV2	CASSLKWSSGNTIYF
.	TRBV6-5	CAHNEGTGGTEAFF
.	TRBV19	CASSIEWGGEKLFF
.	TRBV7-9	CASSLNSLSTDTQYF
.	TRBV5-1	CASRVGSQETQYF
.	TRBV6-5	CASTARGVEGYTF
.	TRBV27	CASSFHTPQKESRTGELFF
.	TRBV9	CASSPRTSGYEQYF
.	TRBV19	CASRIKTAGGGYTF
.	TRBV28	CASSSQGEGNYGYTF
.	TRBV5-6	CASSPGQGNYGYTF
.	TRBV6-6	CASSYRDRGNYEQYF
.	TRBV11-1	CASSLRRTANLNTEAFF
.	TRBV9	CASSVVLAGKETQYF
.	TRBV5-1	CASSLEVGVNTEAFF
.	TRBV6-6	CASSYPLADGYEQYF
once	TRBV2	CASSKSGGGYNEQFF
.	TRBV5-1	CASTKTQGGGAGNYGYTF
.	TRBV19	CASSPGQGFETQYF
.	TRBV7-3	CASSRGQREYEQYF
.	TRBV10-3	CAISVGREDGYTF